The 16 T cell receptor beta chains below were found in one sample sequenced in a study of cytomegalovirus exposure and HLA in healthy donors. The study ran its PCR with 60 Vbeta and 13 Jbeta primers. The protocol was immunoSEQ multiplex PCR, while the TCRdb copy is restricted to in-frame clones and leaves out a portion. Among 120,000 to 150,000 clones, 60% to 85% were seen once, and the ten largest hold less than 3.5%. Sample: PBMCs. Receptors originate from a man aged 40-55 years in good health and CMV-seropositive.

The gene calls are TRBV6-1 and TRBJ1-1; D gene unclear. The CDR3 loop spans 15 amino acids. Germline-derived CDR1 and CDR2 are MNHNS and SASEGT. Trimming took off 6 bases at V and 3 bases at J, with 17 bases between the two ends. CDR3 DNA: TGTGCCAGCAGAGTCCACGGCGGAGAGTACACTGAAGCTTTCTTT. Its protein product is CASRVHGGEYTEAFF.

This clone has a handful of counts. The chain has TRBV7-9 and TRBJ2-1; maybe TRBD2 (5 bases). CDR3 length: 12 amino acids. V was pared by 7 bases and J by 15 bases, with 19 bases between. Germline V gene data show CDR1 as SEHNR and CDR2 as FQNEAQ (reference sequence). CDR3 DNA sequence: TGTGCCAGCACCAAAAGCGGAGCCACTGGGTTCTTC. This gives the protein CASTKSGATGFF. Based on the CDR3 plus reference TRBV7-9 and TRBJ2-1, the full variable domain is DTGVSQNPRHKITKRGQNVTFRCDPISEHNRLYWYRQTLGQGPEFLTYFQNEAQLEKSRLLSDRFSAERPKGSFSTLEIQRTEQGDSAMYLCASTKSGATGFFGPGTRLTVL.

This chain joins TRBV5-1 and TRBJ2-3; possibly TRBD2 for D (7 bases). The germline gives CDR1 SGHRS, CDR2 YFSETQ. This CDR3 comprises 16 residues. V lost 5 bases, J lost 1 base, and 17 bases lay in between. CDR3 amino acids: CASRGGASGGTDTQYF. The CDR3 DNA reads TGCGCCAGCAGGGGGGGGGCTAGCGGCGGCACAGATACGCAGTATTTT.

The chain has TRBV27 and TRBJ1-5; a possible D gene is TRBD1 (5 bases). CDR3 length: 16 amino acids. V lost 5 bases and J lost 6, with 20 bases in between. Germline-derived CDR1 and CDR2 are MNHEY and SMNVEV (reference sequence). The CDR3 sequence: CASSGAALGSSQPQHF. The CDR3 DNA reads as TGTGCCAGCAGTGGGGCAGCCCTTGGTTCGAGTCAGCCCCAGCATTTT.

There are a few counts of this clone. The CDR3 nucleotides read TGTGCCTGGAGTGTACTAAGGGGTGAGCAGTTCTTC. Amino acids: CAWSVLRGEQFF. The V gene is TRBV30, the J gene TRBJ2-1; D is possibly TRBD1 (5 bases). V was trimmed by 0 bases and J by 9 bases, leaving 9 bases between them. The CDR3 is 12 residues long. Germline V gives CDR1 GTSNPN, CDR2 SVGIG (reference sequence).

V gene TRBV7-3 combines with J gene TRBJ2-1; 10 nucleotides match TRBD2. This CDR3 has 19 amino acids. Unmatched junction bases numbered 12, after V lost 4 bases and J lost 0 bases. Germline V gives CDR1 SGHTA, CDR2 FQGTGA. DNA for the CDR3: TGTGCCAGCAGCTCGTCGGGGGAGGCTAGCGGGAGCTCCTACAATGAGCAGTTCTTC. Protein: CASSSSGEASGSSYNEQFF.

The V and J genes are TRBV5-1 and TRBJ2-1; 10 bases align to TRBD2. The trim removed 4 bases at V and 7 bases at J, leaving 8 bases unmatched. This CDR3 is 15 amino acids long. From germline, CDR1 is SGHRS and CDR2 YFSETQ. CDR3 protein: CASSVGTSARNEQFF. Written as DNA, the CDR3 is TGCGCCAGCAGCGTAGGGACTAGCGCCAGGAATGAGCAGTTCTTC.

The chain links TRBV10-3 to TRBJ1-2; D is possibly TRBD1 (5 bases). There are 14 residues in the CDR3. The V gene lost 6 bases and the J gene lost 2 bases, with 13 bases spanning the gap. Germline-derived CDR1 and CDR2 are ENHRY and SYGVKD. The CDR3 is CAISSGQSNYGYTF. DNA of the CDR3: TGTGCCATCAGCTCTGGACAATCCAACTATGGCTACACCTTC.

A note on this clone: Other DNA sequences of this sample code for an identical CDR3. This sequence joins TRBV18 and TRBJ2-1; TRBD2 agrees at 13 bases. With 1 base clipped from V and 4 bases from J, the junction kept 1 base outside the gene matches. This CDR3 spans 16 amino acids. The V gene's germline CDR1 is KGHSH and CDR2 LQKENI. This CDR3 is CASSPRLAGGYNEQFF. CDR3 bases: TGTGCCAGCTCACCACGACTAGCGGGAGGATACAATGAGCAGTTCTTC.

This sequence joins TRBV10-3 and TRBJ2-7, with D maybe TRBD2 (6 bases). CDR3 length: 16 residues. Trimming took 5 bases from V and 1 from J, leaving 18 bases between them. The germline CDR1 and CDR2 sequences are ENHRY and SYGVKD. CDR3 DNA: TGTGCCATCAGTACAAAGCCCGGGACTGTGTCCTACGAGCAGTACTTC. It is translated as CAISTKPGTVSYEQYF.

In nucleotides, the CDR3 is TGTGCCAGCAGCCGGTGGAGAGGACTAGCGGGATCAGATACGCAGTATTTT. It codes for CASSRWRGLAGSDTQYF. The rearrangement uses TRBV5-5 and TRBJ2-3, with 12 bases aligning to TRBD2. Trimming cost V 4 bases and J 4 bases; bases outside gene matches: 10. This CDR3 region has 17 residues. Germline V gene sequence: CDR1 SGHKS, CDR2 YYEKEE (reference sequence). Variable domain in full (rest from reference TRBV5-5 and TRBJ2-3): DAGVTQSPTHLIKTRGQQVTLRCSPISGHKSVSWYQQVLGQGPQFIFQYYEKEERGRGNFPDRFSARQFPNYSSELNVNALLLGDSALYLCASSRWRGLAGSDTQYFGPGTRLTVL.

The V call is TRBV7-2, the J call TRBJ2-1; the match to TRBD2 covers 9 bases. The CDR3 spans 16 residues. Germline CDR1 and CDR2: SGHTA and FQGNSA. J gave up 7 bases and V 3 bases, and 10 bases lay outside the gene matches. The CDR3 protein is CASSFRSGRLGNEQFF. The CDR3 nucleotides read TGTGCCAGCAGCTTTAGGAGCGGGAGGCTGGGGAATGAGCAGTTCTTC.

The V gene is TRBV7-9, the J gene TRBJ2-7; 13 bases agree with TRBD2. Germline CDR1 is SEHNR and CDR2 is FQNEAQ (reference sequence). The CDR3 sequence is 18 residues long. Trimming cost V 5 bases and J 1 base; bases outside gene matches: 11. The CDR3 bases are TGTGCCAGCAGCACCTCGGCGACGGGACTAGCGGGATCCTACGAGCAGTACTTC. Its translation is CASSTSATGLAGSYEQYF. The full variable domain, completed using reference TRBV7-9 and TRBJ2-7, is DTGVSQNPRHKITKRGQNVTFRCDPISEHNRLYWYRQTLGQGPEFLTYFQNEAQLEKSRLLSDRFSAERPKGSFSTLEIQRTEQGDSAMYLCASSTSATGLAGSYEQYFGPGTRLTVT.

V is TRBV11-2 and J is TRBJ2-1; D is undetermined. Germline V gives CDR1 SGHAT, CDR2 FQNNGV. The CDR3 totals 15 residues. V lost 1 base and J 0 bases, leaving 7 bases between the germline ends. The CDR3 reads CASSLVSRSYNEQFF. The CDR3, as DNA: TGTGCCAGCAGCTTAGTCAGTCGCTCCTACAATGAGCAGTTCTTC. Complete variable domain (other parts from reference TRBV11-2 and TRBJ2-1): EAGVAQSPRYKIIEKRQSVAFWCNPISGHATLYWYQQILGQGPKLLIQFQNNGVVDDSQLPKDRFSAERLKGVDSTLKIQPAKLEDSAVYLCASSLVSRSYNEQFFGPGTRLTVL.

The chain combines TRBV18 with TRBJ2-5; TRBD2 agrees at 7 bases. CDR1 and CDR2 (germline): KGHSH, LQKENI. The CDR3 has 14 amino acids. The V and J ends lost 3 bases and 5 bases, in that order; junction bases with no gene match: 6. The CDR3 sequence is CASSPPGEGETQYF. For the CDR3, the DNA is TGTGCCAGCTCACCTCCCGGGGAGGGCGAGACCCAGTACTTC.

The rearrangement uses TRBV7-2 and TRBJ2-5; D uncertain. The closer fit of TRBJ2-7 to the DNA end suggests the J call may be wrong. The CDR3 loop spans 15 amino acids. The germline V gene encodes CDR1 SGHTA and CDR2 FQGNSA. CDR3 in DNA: TGTGCCAGCAGCTTGATGAAGGAACTACCGTACGAGCAGTACTTC. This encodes CASSLMKELPYEQYF.